This T cell receptor beta chain was profiled in a study of graft-versus-host responses after intestinal transplantation. CDR1 is KGHSH, CDR2 LQKENI, per germline. This CDR3 contains 15 residues. V lost 3 bases, J lost 0 bases, and 12 bases lay in between. Here immunoSEQ multiplex PCR was the method, and the copy in TCRdb shows in-frame clones only, minus some. The top ten hold about 16% of the sample, which has about 97,000 clones, 90% seen once. The clonotype originates from a human patient who received an intestinal transplant, so some T cells may come from the graft donor. V and J are TRBV18 and TRBJ2-7; no clear D gene. The sequencing used PBMCs, collected around 68 weeks after intestinal transplant. The CDR3 sequence is CASSPSKAISYEQYF. CDR3 coding DNA: TGTGCCAGCTCACCGTCAAAGGCCATCTCCTACGAGCAGTACTTC.